A selection of T cell receptor beta chains follows, all from one sample in a study of early T cells in non-severe SARS-CoV-2 infection. One entry per CDR3 protein, called by TCRdb with MiXCR from the 5' RACE reads. The data hold 60,000 to 75,000 distinct CDR3 sequences, with around an eighth observed a single time. Material: whole blood, obtained at baseline. All receptors come from an adult who was a healthcare worker with PCR-confirmed SARS-CoV-2 infection or an uninfected control (not recorded which). Each CDR3 is given with its conserved first and last residue. D genes are given only for firm matches. The listing skips clone size in some rows; elsewhere it reads once, few, many or a size class.

TRBV5-5,NA,TRBJ2-7,NA,CASSFSRSSYEQYF,TGTGCCAGCAGCTTTAGTCGATCCTCCTACGAGCAGTACTTC
TRBV7-9,TRBD2,TRBJ2-7,NA,CATNPTGTSGSLGEQYF,TGTGCCACCAACCCAACCGGGACTAGCGGGAGTCTGGGCGAGCAGTACTTC
TRBV30,NA,TRBJ2-7,NA,CAWSDEGPMNYEQYF,TGTGCCTGGTCGGACGAGGGACCGATGAATTACGAGCAGTACTTC
TRBV28,TRBD1,TRBJ1-5,NA,CASSYGGQGNQPQHF,TGTGCCAGCAGTTATGGGGGACAGGGAAATCAGCCCCAGCATTTT
TRBV9,NA,TRBJ2-6,NA,CASSAGLLQPGANVLTF,TGTGCCAGCAGCGCGGGACTGCTTCAACCTGGGGCCAACGTCCTGACTTTC
TRBV27,TRBD1,TRBJ2-1,few,CASSRRTGSSYNEQFF,TGTGCCAGCAGTAGACGGACAGGTAGCTCCTACAATGAGCAGTTCTTC
TRBV6-5,NA,TRBJ1-2,NA,CASGGTLGYTF,TGTGCCAGCGGGGGTACGCTTGGCTACACCTTC
TRBV19,NA,TRBJ2-3,few,CASSGADTQYF,TGTGCCAGTAGTGGGGCAGATACGCAGTATTTT
TRBV12-3/TRBV12-4,NA,TRBJ2-5,NA,CASSLYVGAKETQYF,TGTGCCAGCAGTTTATATGTAGGGGCTAAAGAGACCCAGTACTTC
TRBV5-4,NA,TRBJ2-7,NA,CASSLGERYEQYF,TGTGCCAGCAGCTTGGGGGAAAGGTACGAGCAGTACTTC
TRBV10-3,TRBD1,TRBJ2-3,NA,CAVTGGTDTQYF,TGTGCCGTGACAGGGGGCACAGATACGCAGTATTTT
TRBV27,TRBD1,TRBJ1-2,NA,CASSHDRVGSLSYTF,TGTGCCAGCAGCCATGACAGGGTTGGGAGCCTTAGCTACACCTTC
TRBV13,NA,TRBJ2-5,many,CASSLIGLGRGGGETQYF,TGTGCCAGCAGCTTAATAGGTTTGGGTCGAGGAGGAGGGGAGACCCAGTACTTC
TRBV7-9,NA,TRBJ1-1,NA,CASSLEGPSNTEAFF,TGTGCCAGCAGCTTAGAGGGGCCTTCGAACACTGAAGCTTTCTTT
TRBV3-1,TRBD1,TRBJ2-7,NA,CASSPGTDVYEQYF,TGTGCCAGCAGTCCCGGGACAGATGTATACGAGCAGTACTTC
TRBV19,NA,TRBJ2-7,NA,CASSIGGAGLYEQYF,TGTGCCAGTAGTATAGGAGGGGCAGGGCTGTACGAGCAGTACTTC
TRBV6-2/TRBV6-3,TRBD1,TRBJ2-3,NA,CASKKGRGRQDTQYF,TGTGCCAGCAAGAAAGGCAGGGGGCGGCAAGATACGCAGTATTTT
TRBV10-3,NA,TRBJ2-3,NA,CAISTSSTDTQYF,TGTGCCATCAGTACATCTAGCACAGATACGCAGTATTTT
TRBV6-6,NA,TRBJ2-3,many,CATYKGSSGTDTQYF,TGTGCCACCTACAAAGGGAGTTCAGGGACAGATACGCAGTATTTT
TRBV7-9,NA,TRBJ1-6,NA,CADSTDNSPLHF,TGTGCCGACAGTACAGATAATTCACCCCTCCACTTT
TRBV10-2,NA,TRBJ2-1,many,CASSGADNYNEQFF,TGCGCCAGCAGTGGGGCTGACAACTACAATGAGCAGTTCTTC
TRBV9,NA,TRBJ2-3,many,CASSVATEPRGTDTQYF,TGTGCCAGCAGCGTAGCTACGGAACCGCGGGGCACAGATACGCAGTATTTT
TRBV14,NA,TRBJ2-7,few,CASSHNTGTGYEQYF,TGTGCCAGCAGCCATAACACCGGGACGGGATACGAGCAGTACTTC
TRBV7-9,TRBD1,TRBJ2-2,NA,CASSSQGLVWTGNTGELYF,TGTGCCAGCAGCTCCCAAGGTCTAGTCTGGACAGGGAACACCGGGGAGCTGTATTTT